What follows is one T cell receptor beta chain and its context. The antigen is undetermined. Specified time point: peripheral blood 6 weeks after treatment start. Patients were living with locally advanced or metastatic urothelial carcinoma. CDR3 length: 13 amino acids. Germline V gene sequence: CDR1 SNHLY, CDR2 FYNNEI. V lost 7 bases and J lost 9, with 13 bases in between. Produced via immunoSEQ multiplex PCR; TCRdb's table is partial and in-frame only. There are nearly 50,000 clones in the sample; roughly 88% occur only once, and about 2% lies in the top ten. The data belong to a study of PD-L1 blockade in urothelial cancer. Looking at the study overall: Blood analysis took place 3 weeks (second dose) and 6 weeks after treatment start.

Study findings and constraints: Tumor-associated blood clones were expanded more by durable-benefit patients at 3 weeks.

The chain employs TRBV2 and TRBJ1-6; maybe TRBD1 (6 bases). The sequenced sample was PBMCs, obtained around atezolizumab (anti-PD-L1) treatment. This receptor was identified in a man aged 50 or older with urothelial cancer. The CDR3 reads CASKRTDSSPLHF. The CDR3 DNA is TGTGCCAGCAAACGGACAGATAGTTCACCCCTCCACTTT.